This TCR beta chain was found in a study of blood T cell repertoires in COVID-19 (dated by TCRdb to 2020 to 2021). Some background on the complete study: The collaborator samples originated in the United States, Italy and Spain and spanned the acute and convalescent phases of COVID-19. Where HLA class I and class II types were available, the types were taken from metadata supplied by the sample provider, not from assay-based typing. The prospective study material was composed of cDNA or gDNA derived from T cells, B-cell-depleted T cells, or PBMCs. The samples were drawn from the first 160 participants of the ongoing ImmuneRACE study and from 1,254 subjects provided by 6 global collaborators. Subjects who had been exposed to COVID-19, were actively infected with it, or had recovered from it provided the deeply sampled blood TCRbeta repertoires that made up the dataset. The repertoires were released in a freely available public database meant as a resource for research on the immune response to SARS-CoV-2. Sample metadata almost always included a de-identified subject ID, COVID-19 status, age in years and sex. The research as a whole found: How much clinical and demographic metadata was included differed by source and by participant, and the metadata was provided uncurated.

Cut back by 0 bases and 8 bases, the V and J ends lie 13 bases apart. Per the germline V gene, SGHAT is the CDR1 and FQNNGV is the CDR2. The CDR3, from cysteine to phenylalanine, totals 14 residues. Just the 42-base CDR3 DNA is kept, in frame starting at base 1. In the case of this clone: Its antigen is not yet known. No per-base quality is available; no much larger clone lies one base away.

Enrolling through a virtual design, the prospective study's participants ranged in age from about 18 to 89 years and lived across some 22 United States geographic areas. In the prospective study, cohorts were assigned on the basis of participant-reported clinical history obtained from a screening survey and a study questionnaire. Mobile phlebotomists in the prospective study collected whole blood, serum and a nasopharyngeal or oropharyngeal swab from every participant. Over a roughly 2-month period, participants in the prospective study had the option of providing additional blood draws and questionnaires. Blood samples from the prospective study were shipped frozen or at room temperature prior to DNA extraction. TCRbeta CDR3 regions were amplified from genomic DNA by means of the immunoSEQ Assay, a bias-controlled multiplex PCR. The paper's processing steps were these. Within the assay, amplification of reference gene primers was used to estimate how many nucleated cells each sample contained. To quantify the absolute abundance of each unique TCRbeta CDR3 rearrangement, sequence reads were collapsed and filtered. For each sample, productive Simpson clonality was calculated as the square root of Simpson's diversity index across productive rearrangements. Entries here come from immuneACCESS through TCRdb and include only in-frame sequences with V and J called. Some clones fail to appear in such tables; in the studies checked, an unresolved V gene covers under half of the shortfall, and the cause of the remainder is unknown. The V and J calls and clone size are taken from that table; D and trimming were inferred from the DNA. The sample has roughly 130,000 clones on record, around four fifths of them singletons. 3.4% of the sample is held by the ten biggest clonotypes.

The chain uses TRBV11-2 and TRBJ1-2; the D gene cannot be resolved reliably. Material for sequencing was PBMCs or T cells enriched from blood (not recorded which). This TCR derives from a woman in her forties or fifties with acute COVID-19. The CDR3 loop reads CASSLDRYTGGYTF. In nucleotide form, the sequence is TGTGCCAGCAGCTTAGACAGATACACCGGGGGCTACACCTTC.